This TCR beta chain is drawn from a study of CD8 T cells in ankylosing spondylitis. Quantitative molecular-barcoded 5'-RACE generated the TCR beta libraries. In TCRdb, the 5' RACE reads were re-called with MiXCR into one record per CDR3 protein. The table records about 800,000 distinct CDR3 sequences, about 11% of them present only once. Findings of the study overall: CD8+ disease-linked clones were present at relatively low frequencies in blood. Eight highly homologous variants formed a TCR beta motif that appeared characteristic of ankylosing spondylitis blood. Clones linked to disease were reported to show significant enrichment in matched ankylosing spondylitis synovial fluid.

CDR1 and CDR2 (germline): DFQATT, SNEGSKA (reference sequence). Trimming stripped 7 bases from V and 2 bases from J, with 12 bases between. The length of the CDR3 is 12 residues. This clonotype occurred a few times. Its antigen is not known. The chain is built from TRBV20-1 and TRBJ2-7; possibly TRBD2 for D (6 bases). The sample was blood, either unsorted or a sorted T cell fraction (not recorded which). The source is a male donor with ankylosing spondylitis. CDR3 loop: CSGRGFAYEQYF. CDR3 coding DNA: TGCAGTGGGCGGGGCTTCGCCTACGAGCAGTACTTC.